The table lists the clone carrying this TCR beta chain with a few counts. The junction had 11 bases not matched to a gene; V was cut back by 4 bases and J by 8 bases. The V gene's germline CDR1 is SGHRS and CDR2 YFSETQ. This CDR3 contains 15 residues. The data stem from a study of blood T cell repertoires in COVID-19. The overall study: Some COVID-19 samples were acute and others convalescent; all came from the United States, Italy and Spain. The analysed material was cDNA or gDNA that came from T cells, B-cell-depleted T cells, or PBMCs.

Original handling: Amplification of reference gene primers was used by the study to estimate nucleated cell counts. The protocol was immunoSEQ multiplex PCR, while the TCRdb copy is restricted to in-frame clones and leaves out a portion. V and J calls plus clone size are reproduced from that table; the DNA served to infer D and trimming. The table shows about 100,000 clones, with 70% to 90% occurring only once. Enrolment of Seattle patients took place during active infection, and they were followed longitudinally. The rearrangement joins TRBV5-1 to TRBJ1-4; TRBD1 matches 7 bases. The sample was peripheral blood. The TCR sequence derives from a human donor with COVID-19, enrolled during active disease. The donor label of this sample is uncertain. The CDR3 sequence: CASSPPSGQTEKLFF. In nucleotides, the CDR3 is TGCGCCAGCAGCCCGCCCTCGGGACAGACCGAAAAACTGTTTTTT. Full variable domain (outside the CDR3, taken from reference TRBV5-1 and TRBJ1-4): KAGVTQTPRYLIKTRGQQVTLSCSPISGHRSVSWYQQTPGQGLQFLFEYFSETQRNKGNFPGRFSGRQFSNSRSEMNVSTLELGDSALYLCASSPPSGQTEKLFFGSGTQLSVL.